This T cell receptor beta chain was sequenced during a study of cytomegalovirus exposure and HLA in healthy donors. Regarding this clone: What it binds is not known.

Primers for the PCR totalled 60 Vbeta and 13 Jbeta. The protocol was immunoSEQ multiplex PCR, while the TCRdb copy is restricted to in-frame clones and leaves out a portion. The sample totals approximately 180,000 clones. General study findings and limits: Most sequenced TCRs were rare (though some public TCRs occurred in many donors). A later look showed TCR association rates differing by HLA locus, highest for DRB1 and lowest for HLA-C. Overall, roughly 160 TCR beta chains were annotated as cytomegalovirus-associated.

Germline V gene data show CDR1 as GTSNPN and CDR2 as SVGIG (reference sequence). The CDR3 runs 15 residues. The chain combines TRBV30 with TRBJ2-5; D possibly corresponds to TRBD1 (6 bases). The J call may be wrong; the DNA end is better matched by TRBJ2-7. The clonotype originates from a man under 40 in good health and CMV-seronegative. The sequenced sample was PBMCs. The CDR3 protein is CAWSTPSDRSYEQYF. DNA of the CDR3: TGTGCCTGGAGTACCCCATCCGACAGGAGCTACGAGCAGTACTTC.